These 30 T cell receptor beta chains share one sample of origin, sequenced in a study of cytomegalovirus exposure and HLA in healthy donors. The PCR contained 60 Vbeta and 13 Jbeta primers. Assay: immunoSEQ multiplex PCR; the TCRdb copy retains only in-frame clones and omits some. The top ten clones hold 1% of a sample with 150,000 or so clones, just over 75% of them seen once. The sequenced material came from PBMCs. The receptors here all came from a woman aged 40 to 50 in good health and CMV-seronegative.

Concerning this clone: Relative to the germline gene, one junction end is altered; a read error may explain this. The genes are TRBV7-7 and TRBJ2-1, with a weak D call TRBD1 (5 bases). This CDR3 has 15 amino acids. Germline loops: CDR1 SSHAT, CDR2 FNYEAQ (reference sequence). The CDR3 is CASSFNLDSRNEQFF. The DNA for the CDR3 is TGTGCTAGCAGCTTCAACCTTGACAGCCGCAATGAGCAGTTCTTC. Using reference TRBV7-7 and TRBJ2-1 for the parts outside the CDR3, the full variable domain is GAGVSQSPRYKVTKRGQDVTLRCDPISSHATLYWYQQALGQGPEFLTYFNYEAQPDKSGLPSDRFSAERPEGSISTLTIQRTEQRDSAMYRCASSFNLDSRNEQFFGPGTRLTVL.

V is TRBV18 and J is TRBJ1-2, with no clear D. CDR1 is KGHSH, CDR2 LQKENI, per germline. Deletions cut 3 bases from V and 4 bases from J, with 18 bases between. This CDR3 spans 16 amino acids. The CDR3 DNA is TGTGCCAGCTCACCCTTTGAGGGTGGTGAAGGCTATGGCTACACCTTC. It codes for CASSPFEGGEGYGYTF.

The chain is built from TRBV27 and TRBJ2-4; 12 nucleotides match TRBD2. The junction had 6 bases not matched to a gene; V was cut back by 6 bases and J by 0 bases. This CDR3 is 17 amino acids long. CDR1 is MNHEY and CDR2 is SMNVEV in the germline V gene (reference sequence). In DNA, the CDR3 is TGTGCCAGCAGCCCTAGCGGGAGGGGCCTAGCCAAAAACATTCAGTACTTC. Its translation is CASSPSGRGLAKNIQYF.

CDR3 residues: CASSAPGLGQFF. CDR3 nucleotides: TGTGCCAGCTCAGCCCCGGGACTAGGGCAGTTCTTC. V usage is TRBV18 and J usage is TRBJ2-1; 8 positions agree with TRBD2. The ends lost 5 bases at V and 12 bases at J; junction bases unmatched: 6. CDR3 length equals 12 residues. Germline V lookup: CDR1 KGHSH, CDR2 LQKENI.

Here the CDR3 reads CASSQLTGGPTGELFF. The CDR3 region has the DNA TGCGCCAGCAGCCAGTTAACAGGGGGGCCCACCGGGGAGCTGTTTTTT. This chain connects TRBV5-1 to TRBJ2-2, with TRBD1 matching 8 bases. The CDR3 totals 16 residues. Germline V lookup: CDR1 SGHRS, CDR2 YFSETQ. J lost 4 bases, V lost 4 bases, and 9 bases had no gene match.

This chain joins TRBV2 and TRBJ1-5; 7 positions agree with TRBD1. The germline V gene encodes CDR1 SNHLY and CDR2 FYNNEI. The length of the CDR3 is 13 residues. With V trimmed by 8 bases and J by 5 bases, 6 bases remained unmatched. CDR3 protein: CASGDREYQPQHF. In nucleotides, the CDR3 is TGTGCCAGCGGAGACAGGGAGTATCAGCCCCAGCATTTT.

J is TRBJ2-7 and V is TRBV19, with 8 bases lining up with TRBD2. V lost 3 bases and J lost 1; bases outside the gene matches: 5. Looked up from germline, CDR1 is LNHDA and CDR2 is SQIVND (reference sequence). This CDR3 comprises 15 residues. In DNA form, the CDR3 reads TGTGCCAGTAGTATGAGTCTAGCGGGTTCCTACGAGCAGTACTTC. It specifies CASSMSLAGSYEQYF.

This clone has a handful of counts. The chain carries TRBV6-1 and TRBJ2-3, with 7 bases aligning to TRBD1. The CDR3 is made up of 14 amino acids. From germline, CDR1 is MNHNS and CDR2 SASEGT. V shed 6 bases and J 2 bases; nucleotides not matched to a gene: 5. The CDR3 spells CASRRGQTTDTQYF. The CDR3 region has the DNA TGTGCCAGCAGGAGGGGACAGACCACAGATACGCAGTATTTT.

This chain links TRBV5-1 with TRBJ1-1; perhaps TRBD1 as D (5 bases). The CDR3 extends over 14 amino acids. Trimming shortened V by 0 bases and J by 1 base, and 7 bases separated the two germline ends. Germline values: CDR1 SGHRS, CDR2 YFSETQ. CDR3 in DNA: TGCGCCAGCAGCTTGGACAGGTCGAACACTGAAGCTTTCTTT. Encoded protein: CASSLDRSNTEAFF.

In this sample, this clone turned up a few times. CDR3 coding DNA: TGTGCCAGCAGCTATGCGCGGGGGGCCCAAGAGACCCAGTACTTC. It codes for CASSYARGAQETQYF. V usage is TRBV7-9 and J usage is TRBJ2-5; 8 bases align to TRBD2. CDR3 size: 15 residues. Germline assignment: CDR1 SEHNR and CDR2 FQNEAQ (reference sequence). Trimming took 4 bases from V and 1 from J; bases not matched to a gene: 5.

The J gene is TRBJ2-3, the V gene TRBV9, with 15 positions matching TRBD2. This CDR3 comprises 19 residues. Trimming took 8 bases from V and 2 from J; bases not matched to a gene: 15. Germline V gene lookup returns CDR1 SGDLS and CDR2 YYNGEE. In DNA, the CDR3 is TGTGCCAGTGCCAGCCCCTTCGGGACTAGCGGGAGGAACACAGATACGCAGTATTTT. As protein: CASASPFGTSGRNTDTQYF.

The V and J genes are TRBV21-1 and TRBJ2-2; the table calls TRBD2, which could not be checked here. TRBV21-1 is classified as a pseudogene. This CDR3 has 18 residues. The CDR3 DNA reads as TGTGCCACCTGGACTGACGATTTTTCAAACTCCAACACCGGGGAGCTGTTTTTT. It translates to CATWTDDFSNSNTGELFF.

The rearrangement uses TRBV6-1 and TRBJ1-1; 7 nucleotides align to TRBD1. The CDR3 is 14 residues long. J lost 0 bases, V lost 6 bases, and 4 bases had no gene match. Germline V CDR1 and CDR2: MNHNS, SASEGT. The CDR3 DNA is TGTGCCAGCAGGGGGACAGATTTGAACACTGAAGCTTTCTTT. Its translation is CASRGTDLNTEAFF.

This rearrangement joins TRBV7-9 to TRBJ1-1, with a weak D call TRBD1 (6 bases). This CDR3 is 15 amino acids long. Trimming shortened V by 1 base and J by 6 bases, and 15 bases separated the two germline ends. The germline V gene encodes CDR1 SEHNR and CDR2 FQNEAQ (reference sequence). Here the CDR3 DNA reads TGTGCCAGCAGCTTAGTACAGGGATTCGATGCTGAAGCTTTCTTT. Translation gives CASSLVQGFDAEAFF. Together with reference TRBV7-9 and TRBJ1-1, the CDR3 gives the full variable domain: DTGVSQNPRHKITKRGQNVTFRCDPISEHNRLYWYRQTLGQGPEFLTYFQNEAQLEKSRLLSDRFSAERPKGSFSTLEIQRTEQGDSAMYLCASSLVQGFDAEAFFGQGTRLTVV.

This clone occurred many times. CDR3 DNA: TGTGCCAGTCTGACAGGGGGCATGGTGTACACCATATATTTT. It specifies CASLTGGMVYTIYF. This rearrangement joins TRBV6-1 to TRBJ1-3; 10 nucleotides align to TRBD1. Unmatched junction bases numbered 10, after V lost 9 bases and J lost 8 bases. Germline V CDR1 and CDR2: MNHNS, SASEGT. CDR3 length: 14 residues.

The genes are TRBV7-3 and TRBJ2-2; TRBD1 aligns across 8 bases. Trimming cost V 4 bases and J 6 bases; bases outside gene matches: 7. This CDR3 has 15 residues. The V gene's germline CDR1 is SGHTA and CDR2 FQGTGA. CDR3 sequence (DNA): TGTGCCAGCAGCTCTTCTTCAGGGGGCTCCGGGGAGCTGTTTTTT. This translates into CASSSSSGGSGELFF.

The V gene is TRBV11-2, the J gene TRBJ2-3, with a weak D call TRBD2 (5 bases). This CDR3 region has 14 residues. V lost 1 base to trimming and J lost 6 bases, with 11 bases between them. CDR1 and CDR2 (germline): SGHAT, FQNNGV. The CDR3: CASSLGSGSDTQYF. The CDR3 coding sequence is TGTGCCAGCAGCTTAGGATCGGGGAGCGATACGCAGTATTTT.

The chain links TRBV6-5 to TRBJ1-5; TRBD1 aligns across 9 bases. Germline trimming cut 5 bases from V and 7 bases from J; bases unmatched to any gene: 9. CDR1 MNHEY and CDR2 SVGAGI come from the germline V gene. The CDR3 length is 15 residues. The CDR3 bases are TGTGCCAGCAGTCGAGACAGGGGGTCGAAGCAGCCCCAGCATTTT. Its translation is CASSRDRGSKQPQHF.

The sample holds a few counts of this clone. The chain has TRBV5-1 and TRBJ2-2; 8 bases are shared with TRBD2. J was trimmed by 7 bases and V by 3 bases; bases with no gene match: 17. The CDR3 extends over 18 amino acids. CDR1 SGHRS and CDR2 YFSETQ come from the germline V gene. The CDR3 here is CASSSHRINSGRGGELFF. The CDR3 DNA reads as TGCGCCAGCAGCTCACACCGGATAAACAGCGGGAGAGGCGGGGAGCTGTTTTTT.

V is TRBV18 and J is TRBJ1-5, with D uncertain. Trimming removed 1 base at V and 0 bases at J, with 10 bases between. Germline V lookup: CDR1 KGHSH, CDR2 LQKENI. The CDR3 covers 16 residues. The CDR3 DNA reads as TGTGCCAGCTCACCACTAGGAGGGAATAGCAATCAGCCCCAGCATTTT. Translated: CASSPLGGNSNQPQHF.

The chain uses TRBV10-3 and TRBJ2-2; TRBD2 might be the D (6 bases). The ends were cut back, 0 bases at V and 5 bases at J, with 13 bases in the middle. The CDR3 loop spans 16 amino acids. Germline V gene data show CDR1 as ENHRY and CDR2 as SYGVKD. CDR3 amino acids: CAISESRLGGTGELFF. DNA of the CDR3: TGTGCCATCAGTGAGTCGAGACTAGGCGGAACCGGGGAGCTGTTTTTT.

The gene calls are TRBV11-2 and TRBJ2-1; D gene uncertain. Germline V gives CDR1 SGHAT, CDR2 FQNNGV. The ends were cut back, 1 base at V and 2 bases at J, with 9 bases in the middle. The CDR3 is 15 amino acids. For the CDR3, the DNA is TGTGCCAGCAGCTTAGTCGGCGGAACCTACAATGAGCAGTTCTTC. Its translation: CASSLVGGTYNEQFF.

DNA for the CDR3: TGTGCCAGCAGCCAAGTAGGAGCAACTAATGAAAAACTGTTTTTT. This codes for CASSQVGATNEKLFF. The rearrangement joins TRBV14 to TRBJ1-4; D not certain. The CDR3 is 15 residues long. Per the germline V gene, CDR1 is SGHDN and CDR2 is FVKESK. Trimming cost V 1 base and J 0 bases, with 6 bases left between them.

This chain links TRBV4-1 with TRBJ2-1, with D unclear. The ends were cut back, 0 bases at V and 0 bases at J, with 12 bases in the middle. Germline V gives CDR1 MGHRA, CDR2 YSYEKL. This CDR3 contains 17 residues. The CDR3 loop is CASSQEAGSSSYNEQFF. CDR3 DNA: TGCGCCAGCAGCCAAGAGGCCGGGTCAAGCTCCTACAATGAGCAGTTCTTC.

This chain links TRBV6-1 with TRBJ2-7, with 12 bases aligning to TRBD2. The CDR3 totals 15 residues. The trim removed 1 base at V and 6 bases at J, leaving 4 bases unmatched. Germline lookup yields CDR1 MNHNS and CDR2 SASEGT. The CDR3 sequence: CASSEETSGRTEQYF. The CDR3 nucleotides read TGTGCCAGCAGTGAAGAGACTAGCGGGAGAACCGAGCAGTACTTC.

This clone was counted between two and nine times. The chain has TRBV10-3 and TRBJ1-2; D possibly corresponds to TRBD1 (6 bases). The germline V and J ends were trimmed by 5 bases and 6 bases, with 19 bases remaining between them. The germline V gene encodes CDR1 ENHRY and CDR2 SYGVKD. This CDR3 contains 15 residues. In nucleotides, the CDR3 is TGTGCCATCAGTCGGGATCAGGGGCATCAGAATGGCTACACCTTC. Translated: CAISRDQGHQNGYTF.

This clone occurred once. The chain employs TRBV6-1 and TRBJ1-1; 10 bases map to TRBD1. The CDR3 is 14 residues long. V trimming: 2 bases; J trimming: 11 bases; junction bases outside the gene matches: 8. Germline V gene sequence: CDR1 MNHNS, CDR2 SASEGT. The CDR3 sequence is CASSEPGQGNLAFF. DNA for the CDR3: TGTGCCAGCAGTGAACCGGGACAGGGGAATTTGGCTTTCTTT.

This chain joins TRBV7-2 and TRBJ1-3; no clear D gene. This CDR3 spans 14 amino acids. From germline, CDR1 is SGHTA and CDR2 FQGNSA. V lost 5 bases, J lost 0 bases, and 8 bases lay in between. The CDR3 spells CASSPRNSGNTIYF. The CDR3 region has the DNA TGTGCCAGCAGCCCCCGTAACTCTGGAAACACCATATATTTT.

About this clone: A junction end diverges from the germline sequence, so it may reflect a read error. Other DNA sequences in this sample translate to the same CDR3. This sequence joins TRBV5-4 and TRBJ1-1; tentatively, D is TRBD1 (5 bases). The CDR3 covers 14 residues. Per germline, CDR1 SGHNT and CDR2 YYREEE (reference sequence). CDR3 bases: TGTGCCAGCAGCTTGGCCGGGGGGAACACCGAAGCTTTCTTT. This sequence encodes CASSLAGGNTEAFF.

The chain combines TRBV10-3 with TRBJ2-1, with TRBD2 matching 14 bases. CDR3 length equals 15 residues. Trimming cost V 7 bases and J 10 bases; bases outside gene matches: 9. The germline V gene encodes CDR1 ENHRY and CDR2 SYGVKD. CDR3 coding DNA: TGTGCCATCACCCCGGGACTAGCGGGAGTCGGGGAGCAGTTCTTC. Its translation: CAITPGLAGVGEQFF.